The 11 T cell receptor beta chains below all came from one sample that was sequenced in a study of blood T cells in healthy people across ages. Alongside a J-beta primer mix, a sample-barcoded 5' primer served in a second PCR lasting about 7 to 12 cycles. MiXCR was run by TCRdb on the 5' RACE reads, yielding one entry per CDR3 protein. This sample carries 700,000 or so distinct CDR3 sequences, roughly 41% of them seen once, and the ten largest clones take approximately 29%. What was sequenced was blood. Receptor source: a man aged 80 or over in good health.

The sample holds a few counts of this clonotype. The rearrangement uses TRBV7-9 and TRBJ1-2; D unresolved. The CDR3 runs 15 residues. CDR1 and CDR2 from the germline V gene are SEHNR and FQNEAQ (reference sequence). V shed 1 base and J shed 4 bases, with 13 bases lying between them. The CDR3 nucleotides read TGTGCCAGCAGCTTAGAGACCCCAAGGTCCTATGGCTACACCTTC. This translates into CASSLETPRSYGYTF.

The V call is TRBV7-2, the J call TRBJ2-5; 13 nucleotides match TRBD2. J gave up 13 bases and V 5 bases, and 10 bases lay outside the gene matches. The CDR3 length is 14 residues. Germline CDR1 reads SGHTA; CDR2 reads FQGNSA. As DNA, the CDR3 is TGTGCCAGCAGCGAGGGACTAGCGGGGCTGGTTTGGTACTTC. It codes for CASSEGLAGLVWYF.

In regard to this clonotype: Relative to the germline gene, one junction end is altered; a read error may explain this. V and J are TRBV5-5 and TRBJ1-3, with 11 positions matching TRBD1. Germline CDR1 SGHKS, CDR2 YYEKEE (reference sequence). This CDR3 spans 17 amino acids. CDR3 sequence: CANSQDRGRTPGNTIYF. The CDR3, as DNA: TGTGCCAACAGCCAGGACAGGGGGCGAACACCTGGAAACACCATATATTTT.

This clonotype was detected a few times. V and J are TRBV28 and TRBJ2-3, with 9 bases lining up with TRBD1. The CDR3 totals 15 residues. V shed 6 bases, J shed 6 bases, and the junction held 10 bases outside the gene matches. Germline lookup yields CDR1 MDHEN and CDR2 SYDVKM. The CDR3 here is CASSPQDRGRDTQYF. CDR3 coding DNA: TGTGCCAGCAGCCCTCAGGACAGGGGAAGGGATACGCAGTATTTT.

This clonotype is a singleton in its sample. It may be a read error: a sequence one base away is much more abundant. The rearrangement uses TRBV7-3 and TRBJ2-1; D is perhaps TRBD2 (6 bases). This CDR3 has 15 amino acids. CDR1 is SGHTA and CDR2 is FQGTGA in the germline V gene. The CDR3 bases are TGTGCCCGCAGCTTAACACCGGGACTGAACAATGAGCAGTTCTTC. Translation gives CARSLTPGLNNEQFF.

V is TRBV10-3 and J is TRBJ1-6; D is ambiguous. Germline-derived CDR1 and CDR2 are ENHRY and SYGVKD. The CDR3 length is 15 residues. Trimming cost V 3 bases and J 0 bases, with 6 bases left between them. The CDR3 bases are TGTGCCATCAGTGACGGGAGCTCCTATAATTCACCCCTCCACTTT. Its translation: CAISDGSSYNSPLHF.

This chain connects TRBV27 to TRBJ2-1; maybe TRBD1 (7 bases). The germline V gene has CDR1 MNHEY and CDR2 SMNVEV (reference sequence). The CDR3 totals 15 residues. Trimming took 2 bases from V and 8 from J, leaving 16 bases between them. The CDR3 loop reads CASSLQTTRGDEQFF. In DNA, the CDR3 is TGTGCCAGCAGTTTACAGACCACCAGGGGGGATGAGCAGTTCTTC.

With regard to this clonotype: With a much larger clone just one base away, this may be a read error. J is TRBJ2-1 and V is TRBV3-1; TRBD2 is a possible D gene (5 bases). This CDR3 is 12 amino acids long. The ends were cut back, 4 bases at V and 8 bases at J, with 9 bases in the middle. Germline CDR1 and CDR2: LGHDT and YNNKEL (reference sequence). CDR3 nucleotide sequence: TGTGCCAGCAGCCGAGTCGGGGATGAGCAGTTCTTC. Residues: CASSRVGDEQFF.

The sample holds a few counts of this clonotype. This chain uses TRBV5-1 with TRBJ2-5, with D maybe TRBD2 (5 bases). The CDR3 has 14 residues. Germline V gives CDR1 SGHRS, CDR2 YFSETQ. The germline V and J ends were trimmed by 3 bases and 1 base, with 10 bases remaining between them. The CDR3 spells CASSWSGAQETQYF. CDR3 DNA: TGCGCCAGCAGCTGGAGCGGAGCCCAAGAGACCCAGTACTTC.

The chain carries TRBV7-6 and TRBJ2-6; D remains unclear. Germline lookup yields CDR1 SGHVS and CDR2 FNYEAQ. The CDR3 spans 16 residues. Trimming took off 0 bases at V and 0 bases at J, with 6 bases between the two ends. CDR3 DNA: TGTGCCAGCAGCTTAGCGCAGTACTCTGGGGCCAACGTCCTGACTTTC. Translating gives CASSLAQYSGANVLTF.

The chain uses TRBV6-2 or TRBV6-3 and TRBJ2-3; 7 bases fit TRBD2. The CDR3 runs 14 residues. Trimming cost V 5 bases and J 7 bases; bases outside gene matches: 9. The germline V gene has CDR1 MNHEY and CDR2 SVGEGT. CDR3 sequence: CASSRSRGSYTQYF. The DNA of the CDR3 is TGTGCCAGCAGTAGATCTCGCGGGAGCTATACGCAGTATTTT.